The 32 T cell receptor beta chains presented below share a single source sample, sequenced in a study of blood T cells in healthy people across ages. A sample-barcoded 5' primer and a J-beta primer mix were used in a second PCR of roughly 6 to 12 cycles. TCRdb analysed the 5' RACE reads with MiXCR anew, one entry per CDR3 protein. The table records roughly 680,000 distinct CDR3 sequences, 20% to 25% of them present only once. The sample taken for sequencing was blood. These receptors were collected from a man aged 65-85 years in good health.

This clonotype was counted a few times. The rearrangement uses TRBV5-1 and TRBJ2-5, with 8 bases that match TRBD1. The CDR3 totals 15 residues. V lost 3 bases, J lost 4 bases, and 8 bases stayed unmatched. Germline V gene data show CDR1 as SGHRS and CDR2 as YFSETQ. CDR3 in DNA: TGCGCCAGCAGCTCCGGGACAGGAGTTCCAGAGACCCAGTACTTC. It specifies CASSSGTGVPETQYF. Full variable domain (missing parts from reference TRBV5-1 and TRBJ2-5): KAGVTQTPRYLIKTRGQQVTLSCSPISGHRSVSWYQQTPGQGLQFLFEYFSETQRNKGNFPGRFSGRQFSNSRSEMNVSTLELGDSALYLCASSSGTGVPETQYFGPGTRLLVL.

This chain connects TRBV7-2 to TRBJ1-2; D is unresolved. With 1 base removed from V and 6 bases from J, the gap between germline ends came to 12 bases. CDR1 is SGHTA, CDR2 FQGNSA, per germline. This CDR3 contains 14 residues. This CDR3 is CASSLEFAEDGYTF. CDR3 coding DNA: TGTGCCAGCAGCTTAGAGTTCGCGGAGGATGGCTACACCTTC.

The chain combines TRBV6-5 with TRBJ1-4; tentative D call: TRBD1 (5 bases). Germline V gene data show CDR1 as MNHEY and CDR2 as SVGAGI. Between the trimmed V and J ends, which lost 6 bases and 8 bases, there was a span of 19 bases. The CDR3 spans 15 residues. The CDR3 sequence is CASRTSGAGGEKLFF. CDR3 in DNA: TGTGCCAGCAGAACCTCCGGGGCGGGAGGGGAAAAACTGTTTTTT.

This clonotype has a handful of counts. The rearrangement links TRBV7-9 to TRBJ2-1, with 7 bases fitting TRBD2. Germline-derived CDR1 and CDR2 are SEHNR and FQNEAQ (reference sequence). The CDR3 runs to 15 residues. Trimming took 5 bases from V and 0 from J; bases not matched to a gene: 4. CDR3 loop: CASSRLAVSYNEQFF. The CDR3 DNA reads TGTGCCAGCAGCCGTCTAGCGGTCTCCTACAATGAGCAGTTCTTC.

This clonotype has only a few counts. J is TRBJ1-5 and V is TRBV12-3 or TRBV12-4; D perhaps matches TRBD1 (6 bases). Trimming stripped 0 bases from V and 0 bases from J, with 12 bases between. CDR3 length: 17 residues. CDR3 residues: CASSLAQGFYSNQPQHF. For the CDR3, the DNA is TGTGCCAGCAGTTTAGCACAGGGCTTTTATAGCAATCAGCCCCAGCATTTT.

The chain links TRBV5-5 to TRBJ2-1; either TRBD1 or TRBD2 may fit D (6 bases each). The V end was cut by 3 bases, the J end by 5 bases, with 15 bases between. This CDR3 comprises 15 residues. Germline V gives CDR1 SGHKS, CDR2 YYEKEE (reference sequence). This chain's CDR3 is CASSSLPGGDNEQFF. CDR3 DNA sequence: TGTGCCAGCAGCTCCCTGCCCGGGGGCGACAATGAGCAGTTCTTC.

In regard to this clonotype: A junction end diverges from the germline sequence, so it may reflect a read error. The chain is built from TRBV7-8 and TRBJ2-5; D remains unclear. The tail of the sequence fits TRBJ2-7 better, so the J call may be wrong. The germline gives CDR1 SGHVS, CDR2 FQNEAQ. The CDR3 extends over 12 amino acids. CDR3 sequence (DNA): TGCGCCAGCAGCCCGGTCATGGGCGAGCAGTACTTC. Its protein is CASSPVMGEQYF.

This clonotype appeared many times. CDR3 loop: CASSGTSRETQYF. CDR3 DNA sequence: TGCGCCAGCAGCGGGACTAGTCGGGAGACCCAGTACTTC. The chain is built from TRBV5-1 and TRBJ2-5; 8 bases agree with TRBD2. V trimming: 4 bases; J trimming: 5 bases; junction bases outside the gene matches: 4. Germline V gene data show CDR1 as SGHRS and CDR2 as YFSETQ. The CDR3 length is 13 residues. Combining the CDR3 with reference TRBV5-1 and TRBJ2-5 gives the whole variable domain KAGVTQTPRYLIKTRGQQVTLSCSPISGHRSVSWYQQTPGQGLQFLFEYFSETQRNKGNFPGRFSGRQFSNSRSEMNVSTLELGDSALYLCASSGTSRETQYFGPGTRLLVL.

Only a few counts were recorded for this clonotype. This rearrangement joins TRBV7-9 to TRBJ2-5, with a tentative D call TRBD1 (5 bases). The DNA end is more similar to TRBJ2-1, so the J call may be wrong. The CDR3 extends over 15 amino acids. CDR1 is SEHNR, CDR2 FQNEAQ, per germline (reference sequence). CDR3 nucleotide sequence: TGTGCCAGCAGCTTAAGGGGCATCAGCCTCAATGAGCAGTTCTTC. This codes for CASSLRGISLNEQFF.

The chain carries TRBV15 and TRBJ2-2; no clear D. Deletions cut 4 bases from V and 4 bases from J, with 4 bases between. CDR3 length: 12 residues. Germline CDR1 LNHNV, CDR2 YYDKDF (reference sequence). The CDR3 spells CATSTSTGELFF. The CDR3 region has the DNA TGTGCCACCAGCACTTCCACCGGGGAGCTGTTTTTT.

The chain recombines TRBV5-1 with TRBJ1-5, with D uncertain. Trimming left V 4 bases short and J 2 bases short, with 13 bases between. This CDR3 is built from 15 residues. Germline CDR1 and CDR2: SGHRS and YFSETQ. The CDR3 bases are TGCGCCAGCAGCGTAGACCCGTGGGGCAATCAGCCCCAGCATTTT. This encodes CASSVDPWGNQPQHF.

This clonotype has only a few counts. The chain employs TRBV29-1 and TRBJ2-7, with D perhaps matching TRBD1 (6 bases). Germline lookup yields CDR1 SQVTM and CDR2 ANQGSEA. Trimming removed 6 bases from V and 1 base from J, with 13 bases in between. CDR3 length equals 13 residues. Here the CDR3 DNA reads TGCAGCGTGGATCTTCAGGGGTCCTACGAGCAGTACTTC. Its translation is CSVDLQGSYEQYF.

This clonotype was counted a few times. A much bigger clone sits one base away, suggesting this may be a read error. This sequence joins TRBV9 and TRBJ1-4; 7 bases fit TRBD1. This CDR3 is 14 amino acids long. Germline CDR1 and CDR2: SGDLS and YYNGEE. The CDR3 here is CASSPGGSNEKLLF. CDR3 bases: TGTGCCAGCAGCCCAGGGGGTTCAAATGAAAAACTGCTTTTT. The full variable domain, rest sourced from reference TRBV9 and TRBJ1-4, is DSGVTQTPKHLITATGQRVTLRCSPRSGDLSVYWYQQSLDQGLQFLIQYYNGEERAKGNILERFSAQQFPDLHSELNLSSLELGDSALYFCASSPGGSNEKLLFGSGTQLSVL.

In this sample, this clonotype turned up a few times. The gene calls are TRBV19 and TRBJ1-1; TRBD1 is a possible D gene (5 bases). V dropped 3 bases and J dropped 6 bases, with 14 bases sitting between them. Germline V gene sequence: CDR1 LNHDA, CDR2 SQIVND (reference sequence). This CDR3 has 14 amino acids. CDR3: CASSIVGVFAEAFF. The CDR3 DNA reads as TGTGCCAGTAGTATCGTAGGGGTGTTTGCTGAAGCTTTCTTT. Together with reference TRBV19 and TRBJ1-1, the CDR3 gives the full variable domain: DGGITQSPKYLFRKEGQNVTLSCEQNLNHDAMYWYRQDPGQGLRLIYYSQIVNDFQKGDIAEGYSVSREKKESFPLTVTSAQKNPTAFYLCASSIVGVFAEAFFGQGTRLTVV.

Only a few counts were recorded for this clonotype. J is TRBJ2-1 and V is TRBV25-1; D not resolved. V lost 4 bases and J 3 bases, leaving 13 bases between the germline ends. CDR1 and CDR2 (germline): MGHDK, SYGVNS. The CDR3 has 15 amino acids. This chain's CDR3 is CASSGLEIGYNEQFF. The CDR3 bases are TGTGCCAGCAGTGGCTTGGAGATAGGCTACAATGAGCAGTTCTTC.

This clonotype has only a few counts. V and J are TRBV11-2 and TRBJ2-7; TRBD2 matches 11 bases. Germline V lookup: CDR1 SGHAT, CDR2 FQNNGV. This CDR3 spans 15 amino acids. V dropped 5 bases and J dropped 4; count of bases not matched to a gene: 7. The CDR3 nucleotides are TGTGCCAGCAGCCCCGTAGCGGGAGGGGTGTACGAGCAGTACTTC. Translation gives CASSPVAGGVYEQYF.

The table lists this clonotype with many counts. The CDR3: CSVEGLADNPDTQYF. CDR3 DNA: TGCAGTGTTGAGGGACTAGCGGACAACCCAGATACGCAGTATTTT. The rearrangement joins TRBV20-1 to TRBJ2-3; 11 nucleotides agree with TRBD2. This CDR3 contains 15 residues. Germline loops: CDR1 DFQATT, CDR2 SNEGSKA (reference sequence). Trimming took 7 bases from V and 4 from J; bases not matched to a gene: 10.

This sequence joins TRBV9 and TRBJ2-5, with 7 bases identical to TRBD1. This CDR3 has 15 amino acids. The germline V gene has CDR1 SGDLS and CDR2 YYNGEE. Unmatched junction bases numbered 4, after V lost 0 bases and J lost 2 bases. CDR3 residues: CASSVGVDRQETQYF. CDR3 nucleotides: TGTGCCAGCAGCGTAGGTGTGGACAGGCAAGAGACCCAGTACTTC.

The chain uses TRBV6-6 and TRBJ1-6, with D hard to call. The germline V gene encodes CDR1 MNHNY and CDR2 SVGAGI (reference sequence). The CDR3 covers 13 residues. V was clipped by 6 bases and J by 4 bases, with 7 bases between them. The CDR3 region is CASRDQYNSPLHF. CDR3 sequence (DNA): TGTGCCAGCAGGGACCAGTATAATTCACCCCTCCACTTT.

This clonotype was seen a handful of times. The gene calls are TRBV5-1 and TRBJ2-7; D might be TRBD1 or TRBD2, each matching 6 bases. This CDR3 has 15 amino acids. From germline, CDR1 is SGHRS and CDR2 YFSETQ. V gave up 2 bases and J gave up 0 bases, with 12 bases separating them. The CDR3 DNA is TGCGCCAGCAGCTTCGACGGGGGCGCCTCCTACGAGCAGTACTTC. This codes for CASSFDGGASYEQYF.

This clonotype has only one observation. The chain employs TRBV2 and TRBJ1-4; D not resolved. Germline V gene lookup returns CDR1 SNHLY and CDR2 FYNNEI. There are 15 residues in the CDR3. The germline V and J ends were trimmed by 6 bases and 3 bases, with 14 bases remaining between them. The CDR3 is CASSGLEGANEKLFF. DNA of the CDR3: TGTGCCAGCAGCGGCCTGGAGGGTGCTAATGAAAAACTGTTTTTT. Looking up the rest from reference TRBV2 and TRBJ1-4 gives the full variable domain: EPEVTQTPSHQVTQMGQEVILRCVPISNHLYFYWYRQILGQKVEFLVSFYNNEISEKSEIFDDQFSVERPDGSNFTLKIRSTKLEDSAMYFCASSGLEGANEKLFFGSGTQLSVL.

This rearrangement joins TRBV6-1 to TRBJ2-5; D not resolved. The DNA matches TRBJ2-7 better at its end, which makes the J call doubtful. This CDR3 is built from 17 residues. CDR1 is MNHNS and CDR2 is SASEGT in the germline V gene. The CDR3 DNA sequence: TGTGCCAGCAGTGAAGCGCTCAGGTGGAGCCCTCTCTACGAGCAGTACTTC. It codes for CASSEALRWSPLYEQYF.

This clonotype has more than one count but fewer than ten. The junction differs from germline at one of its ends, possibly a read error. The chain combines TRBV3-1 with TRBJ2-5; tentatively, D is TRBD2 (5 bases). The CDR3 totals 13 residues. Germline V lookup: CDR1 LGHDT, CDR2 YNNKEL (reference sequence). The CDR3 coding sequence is TGTGCCAGCAGCCAATTGAAGGGAGAGGCCCAGTACTTC. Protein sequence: CASSQLKGEAQYF.

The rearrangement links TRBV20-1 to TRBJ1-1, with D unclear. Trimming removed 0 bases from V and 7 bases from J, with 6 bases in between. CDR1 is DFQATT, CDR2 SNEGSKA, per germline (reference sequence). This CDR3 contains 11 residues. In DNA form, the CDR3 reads TGCAGTGCTAGAGAAAAGGGTGAAGCTTTCTTT. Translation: CSAREKGEAFF.

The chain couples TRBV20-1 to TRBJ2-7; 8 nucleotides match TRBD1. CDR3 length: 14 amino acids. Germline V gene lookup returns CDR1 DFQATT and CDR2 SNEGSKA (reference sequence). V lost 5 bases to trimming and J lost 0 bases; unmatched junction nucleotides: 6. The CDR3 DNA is TGCAGTGCTGGACGGACAGGGACCTCCTACGAGCAGTACTTC. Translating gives CSAGRTGTSYEQYF.

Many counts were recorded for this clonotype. The CDR3 is CASSLAAGNDNEQFF. The CDR3 DNA sequence: TGTGCCAGCAGCTTAGCTGCGGGGAACGACAATGAGCAGTTCTTC. The chain couples TRBV7-9 to TRBJ2-1; perhaps TRBD2 as D (6 bases). The CDR3 has 15 amino acids. CDR1 is SEHNR and CDR2 is FQNEAQ in the germline V gene (reference sequence). V was trimmed by 0 bases and J by 5 bases, leaving 11 bases between them.

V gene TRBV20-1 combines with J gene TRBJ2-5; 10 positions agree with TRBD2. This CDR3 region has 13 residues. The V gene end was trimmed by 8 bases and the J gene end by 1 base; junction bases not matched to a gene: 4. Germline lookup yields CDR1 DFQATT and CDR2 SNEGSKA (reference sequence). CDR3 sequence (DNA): TGCAGTATAGGACTAGCGGCCCAAGAGACCCAGTACTTC. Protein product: CSIGLAAQETQYF.

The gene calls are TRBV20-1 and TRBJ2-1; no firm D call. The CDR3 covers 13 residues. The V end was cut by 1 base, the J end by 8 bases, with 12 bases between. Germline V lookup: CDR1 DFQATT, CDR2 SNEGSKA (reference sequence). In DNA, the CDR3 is TGCAGTGCTAGAGTGGCGCCTGGGGATGAGCAGTTCTTC. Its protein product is CSARVAPGDEQFF.

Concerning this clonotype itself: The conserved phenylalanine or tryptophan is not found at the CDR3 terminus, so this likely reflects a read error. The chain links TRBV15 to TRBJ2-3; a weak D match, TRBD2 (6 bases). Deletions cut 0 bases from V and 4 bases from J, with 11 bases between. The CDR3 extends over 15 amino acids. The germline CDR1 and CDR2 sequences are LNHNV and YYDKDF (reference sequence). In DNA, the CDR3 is TGTGCCACCAGCAGAGATGGGGGGTTTCCAGATACGCAGTATCTT. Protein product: CATSRDGGFPDTQYL.

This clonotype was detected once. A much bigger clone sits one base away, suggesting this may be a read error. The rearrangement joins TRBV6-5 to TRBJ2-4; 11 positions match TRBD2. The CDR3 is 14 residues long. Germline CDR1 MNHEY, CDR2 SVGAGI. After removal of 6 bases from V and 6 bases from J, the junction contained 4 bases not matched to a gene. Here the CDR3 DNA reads TGTGCCAGCAGACCGGGACTAGCGGCAAACATTCAGTACTTC. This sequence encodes CASRPGLAANIQYF.

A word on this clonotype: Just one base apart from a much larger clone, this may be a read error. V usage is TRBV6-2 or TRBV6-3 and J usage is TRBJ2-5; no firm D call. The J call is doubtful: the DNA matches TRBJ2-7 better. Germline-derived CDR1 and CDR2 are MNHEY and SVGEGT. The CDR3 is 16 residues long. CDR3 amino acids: CASSYLSGESSYEQYF. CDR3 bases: TGTGCCAGCAGTTACTTGTCTGGGGAAAGCTCCTACGAGCAGTACTTC.

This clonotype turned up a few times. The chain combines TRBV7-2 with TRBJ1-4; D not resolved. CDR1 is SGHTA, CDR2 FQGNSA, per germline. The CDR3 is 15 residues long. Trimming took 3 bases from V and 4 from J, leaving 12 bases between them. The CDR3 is CASSLGPYINEKLFF. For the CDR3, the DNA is TGTGCCAGCAGCTTGGGTCCGTATATTAATGAAAAACTGTTTTTT.